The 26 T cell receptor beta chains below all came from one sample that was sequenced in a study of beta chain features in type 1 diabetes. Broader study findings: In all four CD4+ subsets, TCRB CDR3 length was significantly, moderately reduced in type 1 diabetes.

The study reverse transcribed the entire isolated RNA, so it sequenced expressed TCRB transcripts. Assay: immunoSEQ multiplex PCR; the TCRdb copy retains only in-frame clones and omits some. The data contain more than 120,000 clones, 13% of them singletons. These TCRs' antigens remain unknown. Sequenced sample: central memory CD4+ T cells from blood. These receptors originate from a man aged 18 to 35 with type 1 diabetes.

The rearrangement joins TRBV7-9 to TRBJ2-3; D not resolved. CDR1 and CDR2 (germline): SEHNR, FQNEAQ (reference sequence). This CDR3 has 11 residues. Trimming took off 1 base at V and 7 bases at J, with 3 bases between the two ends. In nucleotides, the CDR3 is TGTGCCAGCAGCTTAGTGTATACGCAGTATTTT. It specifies CASSLVYTQYF.

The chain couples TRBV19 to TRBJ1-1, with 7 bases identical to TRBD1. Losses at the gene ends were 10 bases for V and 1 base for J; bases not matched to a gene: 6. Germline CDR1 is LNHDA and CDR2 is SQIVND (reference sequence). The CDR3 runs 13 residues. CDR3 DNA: TGTGCCACCGCGGGACAGAGGAACACTGAAGCTTTCTTT. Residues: CATAGQRNTEAFF. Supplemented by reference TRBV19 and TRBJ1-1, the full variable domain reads DGGITQSPKYLFRKEGQNVTLSCEQNLNHDAMYWYRQDPGQGLRLIYYSQIVNDFQKGDIAEGYSVSREKKESFPLTVTSAQKNPTAFYLCATAGQRNTEAFFGQGTRLTVV.

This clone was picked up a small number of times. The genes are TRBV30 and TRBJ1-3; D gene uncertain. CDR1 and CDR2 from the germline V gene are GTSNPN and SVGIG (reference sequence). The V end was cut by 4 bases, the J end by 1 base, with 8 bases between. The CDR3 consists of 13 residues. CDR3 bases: TGTGCCTGGAAGTCGGCTTCTGGAAACACCATATATTTT. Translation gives CAWKSASGNTIYF. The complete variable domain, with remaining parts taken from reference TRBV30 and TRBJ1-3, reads SQTIHQWPATLVQPVGSPLSLECTVEGTSNPNLYWYRQAAGRGLQLLFYSVGIGQISSEVPQNLSASRPQDRQFILSSKKLLLSDSGFYLCAWKSASGNTIYFGEGSWLTVV.

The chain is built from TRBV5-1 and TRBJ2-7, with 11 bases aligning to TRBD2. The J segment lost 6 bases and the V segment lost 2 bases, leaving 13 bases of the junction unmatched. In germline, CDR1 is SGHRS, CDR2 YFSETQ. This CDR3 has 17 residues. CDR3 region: CASSFGATGLAAGEQYF. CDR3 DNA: TGCGCCAGCAGCTTTGGAGCGACGGGACTAGCGGCGGGCGAGCAGTACTTC.

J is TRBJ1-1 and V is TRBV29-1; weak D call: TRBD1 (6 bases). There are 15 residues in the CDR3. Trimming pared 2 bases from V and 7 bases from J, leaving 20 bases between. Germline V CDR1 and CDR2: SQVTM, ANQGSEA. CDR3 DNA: TGCAGCGTTGAACCCGCGGGGGGGGCCCCCCATGAAGCTTTCTTT. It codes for CSVEPAGGAPHEAFF. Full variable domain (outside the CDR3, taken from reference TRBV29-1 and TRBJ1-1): SAVISQKPSRDICQRGTSLTIQCQVDSQVTMMFWYRQQPGQSLTLIATANQGSEATYESGFVIDKFPISRPNLTFSTLTVSNMSPEDSSIYLCSVEPAGGAPHEAFFGQGTRLTVV.

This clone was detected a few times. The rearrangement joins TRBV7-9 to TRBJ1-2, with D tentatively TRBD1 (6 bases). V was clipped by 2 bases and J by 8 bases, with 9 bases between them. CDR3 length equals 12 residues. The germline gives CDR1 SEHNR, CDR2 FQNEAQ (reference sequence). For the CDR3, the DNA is TGTGCCAGCAGCTTACCCCAGGGGGGCTACACCTTC. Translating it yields CASSLPQGGYTF.

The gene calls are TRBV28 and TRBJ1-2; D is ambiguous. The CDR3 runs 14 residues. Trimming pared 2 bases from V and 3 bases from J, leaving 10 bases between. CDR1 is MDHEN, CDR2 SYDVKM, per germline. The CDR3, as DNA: TGTGCCAGCAGTTTAGTTGTCGAGGACTATGGCTACACCTTC. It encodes CASSLVVEDYGYTF.

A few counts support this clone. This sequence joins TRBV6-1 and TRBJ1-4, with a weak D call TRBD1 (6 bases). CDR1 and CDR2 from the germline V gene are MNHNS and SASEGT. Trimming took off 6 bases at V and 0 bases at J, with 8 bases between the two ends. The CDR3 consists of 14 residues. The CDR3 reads CASSRTATNEKLFF. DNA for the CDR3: TGTGCCAGCAGCAGGACAGCAACTAATGAAAAACTGTTTTTT.

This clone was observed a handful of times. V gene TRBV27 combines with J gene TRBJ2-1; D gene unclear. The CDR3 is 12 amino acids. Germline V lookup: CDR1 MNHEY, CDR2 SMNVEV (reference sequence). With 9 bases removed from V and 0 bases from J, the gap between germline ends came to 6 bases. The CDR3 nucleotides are TGTGCCAGTTTCAGCTCCTACAATGAGCAGTTCTTC. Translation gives CASFSSYNEQFF.

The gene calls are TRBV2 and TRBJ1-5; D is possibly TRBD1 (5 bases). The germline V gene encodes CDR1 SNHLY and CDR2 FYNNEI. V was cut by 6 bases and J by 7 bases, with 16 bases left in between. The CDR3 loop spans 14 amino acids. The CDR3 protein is CASREHAEGQPQHF. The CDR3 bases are TGTGCCAGCAGGGAACATGCCGAGGGGCAGCCCCAGCATTTT.

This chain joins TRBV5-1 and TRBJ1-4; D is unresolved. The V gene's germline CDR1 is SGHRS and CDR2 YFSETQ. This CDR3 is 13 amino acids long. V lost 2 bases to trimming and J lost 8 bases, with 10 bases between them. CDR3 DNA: TGCGCCAGCAGCTTACAGATCGGGGAAAAACTGTTTTTT. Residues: CASSLQIGEKLFF.

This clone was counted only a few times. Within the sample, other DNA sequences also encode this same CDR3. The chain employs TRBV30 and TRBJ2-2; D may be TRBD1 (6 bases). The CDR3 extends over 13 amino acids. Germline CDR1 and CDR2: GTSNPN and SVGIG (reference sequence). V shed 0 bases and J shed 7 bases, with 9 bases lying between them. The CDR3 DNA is TGTGCCTGGAGTGTACAGGGAGACGGGGAGCTGTTTTTT. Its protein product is CAWSVQGDGELFF.

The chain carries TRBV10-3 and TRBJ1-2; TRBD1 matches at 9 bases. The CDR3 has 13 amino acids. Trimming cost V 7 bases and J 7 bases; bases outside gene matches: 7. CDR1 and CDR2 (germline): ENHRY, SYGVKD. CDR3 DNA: TGTGCCATCAAAGGGACAGGGACCGGTGGCTACACCTTC. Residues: CAIKGTGTGGYTF.

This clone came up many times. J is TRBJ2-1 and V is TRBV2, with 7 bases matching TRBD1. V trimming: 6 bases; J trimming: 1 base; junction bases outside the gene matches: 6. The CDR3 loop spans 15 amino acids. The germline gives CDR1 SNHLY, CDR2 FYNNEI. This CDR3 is CASRTDRESYNEQFF. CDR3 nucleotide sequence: TGTGCCAGCAGGACCGACAGGGAATCCTACAATGAGCAGTTCTTC.

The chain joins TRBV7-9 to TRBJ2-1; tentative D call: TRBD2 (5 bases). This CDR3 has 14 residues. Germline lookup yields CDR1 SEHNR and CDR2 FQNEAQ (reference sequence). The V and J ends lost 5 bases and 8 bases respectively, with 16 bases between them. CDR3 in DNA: TGTGCCAGCAGCCCGCTCGGGGTGAACCATGAGCAGTTCTTC. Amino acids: CASSPLGVNHEQFF.

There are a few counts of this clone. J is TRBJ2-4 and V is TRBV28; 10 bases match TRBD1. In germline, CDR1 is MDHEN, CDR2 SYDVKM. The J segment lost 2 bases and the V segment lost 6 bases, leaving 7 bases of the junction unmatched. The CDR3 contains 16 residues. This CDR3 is CASRTSGQGTKNIQYF. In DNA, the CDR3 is TGTGCCAGCAGAACGTCGGGACAGGGGACCAAAAACATTCAGTACTTC.

CDR3 DNA sequence: TGTGCCAGCAACCCGCCGGGACAGCCGGGGAAACTGTTTTTT. Translating gives CASNPPGQPGKLFF. J is TRBJ1-4 and V is TRBV6-1; 7 bases align to TRBD1. The length of the CDR3 is 14 residues. Per the germline V gene, CDR1 is MNHNS and CDR2 is SASEGT. V lost 7 bases and J lost 11; bases outside the gene matches: 13.

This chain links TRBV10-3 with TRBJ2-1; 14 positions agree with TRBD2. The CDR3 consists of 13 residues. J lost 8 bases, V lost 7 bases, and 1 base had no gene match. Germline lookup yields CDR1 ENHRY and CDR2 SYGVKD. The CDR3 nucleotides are TGTGCCATCATGACTAGCGGGGGGGATGAGCAGTTCTTC. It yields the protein CAIMTSGGDEQFF.

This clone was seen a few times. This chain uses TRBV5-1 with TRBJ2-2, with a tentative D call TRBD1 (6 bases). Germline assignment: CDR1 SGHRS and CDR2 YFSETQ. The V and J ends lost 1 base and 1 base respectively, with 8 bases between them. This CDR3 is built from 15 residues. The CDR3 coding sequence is TGCGCCAGCAGCTTGACAGGGATGAACACCGGGGAGCTGTTTTTT. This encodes CASSLTGMNTGELFF.

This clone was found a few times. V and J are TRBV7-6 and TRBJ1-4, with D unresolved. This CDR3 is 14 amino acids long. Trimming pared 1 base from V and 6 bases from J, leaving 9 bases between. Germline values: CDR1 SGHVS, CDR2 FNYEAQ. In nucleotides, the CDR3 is TGTGCCAGCAGCTTAGGGGGTTCTGATGAAAAACTGTTTTTT. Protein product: CASSLGGSDEKLFF.

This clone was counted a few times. CDR3 region: CASSYTQGAAKNIQYF. The CDR3 region has the DNA TGTGCCAGCAGTTACACACAGGGGGCAGCCAAAAACATTCAGTACTTC. The chain joins TRBV6-5 to TRBJ2-4; the match to TRBD1 covers 9 bases. J was trimmed by 0 bases and V by 2 bases; bases with no gene match: 2. CDR3 size: 16 residues. Per germline, CDR1 MNHEY and CDR2 SVGAGI.

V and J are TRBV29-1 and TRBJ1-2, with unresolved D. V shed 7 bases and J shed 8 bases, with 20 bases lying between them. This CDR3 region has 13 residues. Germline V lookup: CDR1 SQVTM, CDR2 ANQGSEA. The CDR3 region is CSGARPFGLGYTF. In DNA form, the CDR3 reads TGCAGCGGTGCTCGCCCCTTCGGCTTAGGCTACACCTTC.

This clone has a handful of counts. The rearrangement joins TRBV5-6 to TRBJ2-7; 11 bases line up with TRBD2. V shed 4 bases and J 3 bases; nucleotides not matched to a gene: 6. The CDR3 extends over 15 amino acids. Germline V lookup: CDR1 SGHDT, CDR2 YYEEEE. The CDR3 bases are TGTGCCAGCAGCCCACCTAGCGGGGGGAACTACGAGCAGTACTTC. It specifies CASSPPSGGNYEQYF.

In nucleotides, the CDR3 is TGCAGCGTTCTATCAAGTTCCTCCACAGATACGCAGTATTTT. It yields the protein CSVLSSSSTDTQYF. V usage is TRBV29-1 and J usage is TRBJ2-3; the D is unclear. Looked up from germline, CDR1 is SQVTM and CDR2 is ANQGSEA. The CDR3 length is 14 residues. V was clipped by 5 bases and J by 2 bases, with 14 bases between them.

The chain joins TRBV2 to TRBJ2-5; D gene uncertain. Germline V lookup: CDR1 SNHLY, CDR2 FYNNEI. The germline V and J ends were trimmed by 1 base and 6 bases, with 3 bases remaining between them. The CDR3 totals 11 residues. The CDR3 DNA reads TGTGCCAGCAGTGAAGGTCAGACCCAGTACTTC. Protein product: CASSEGQTQYF.

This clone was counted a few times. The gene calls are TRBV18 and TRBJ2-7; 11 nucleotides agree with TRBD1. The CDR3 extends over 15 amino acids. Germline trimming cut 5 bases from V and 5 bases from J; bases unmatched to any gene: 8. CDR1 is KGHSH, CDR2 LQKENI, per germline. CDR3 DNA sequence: TGTGCCAGCTCATCTGCCGGGACAGGGGGAGACGAGCAGTACTTC. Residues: CASSSAGTGGDEQYF.